This T cell receptor (beta chain) was found in a study of shared clonotypes between healthy human individuals. Study-level information: Donor composition was a couple of women and three men, aged 18 to 49. Study-level results: An expected dependence of interdonor clonotype sharing on sequencing depth was noted.

This was a deep-level run. Clones were read by immunoSEQ multiplex PCR, and TCRdb kept only the in-frame ones, dropping some. The sample contains 450,000 to 600,000 clones, roughly 78% of which appear only once. Comments on this clone: Its antigen is unknown.

Recent acute infections and vaccinations were absent in the healthy HIV-negative adult donors. The ends were cut back, 6 bases at V and 3 bases at J, with 18 bases in the middle. The germline V gene has CDR1 SEHNR and CDR2 FQNEAQ (reference sequence). The CDR3 runs to 15 residues. The sample taken for sequencing was PBMCs. The rearrangement uses TRBV7-9 and TRBJ2-7; tentatively, D is TRBD1 (6 bases). This clonotype was obtained from a woman aged 40 to 50 in good health. Some clones in this sample may be carry-over from other donors' samples. The CDR3 DNA is TGTGCCAGCAGGGCGGACAGTGTCCCAATCTACGAGCAGTACTTC. This translates into CASRADSVPIYEQYF.